These 29 T cell receptor beta chains share one sample of origin, sequenced in a study of CD8+CD57+ T cells in acquired aplastic anemia. Profiles of TCR beta VDJ and CDR3 were generated from a genomic DNA template. TCRdb reprocessed the reads via MiXCR and lists one record per CDR3 protein. This repertoire shows more than 250,000 distinct CDR3 sequences, around 82% found once; its top ten account for approximately 42%. All patients picked for sequencing had shown, by flow cytometry, an expansion of CD8+CD57+ cells. The sample taken for sequencing was sorted CD4+, CD8+, or CD8+CD57+ T cells (not recorded which) from PBMCs. The receptors originated from a human donor with aplastic anemia.

This sequence joins TRBV7-8 and TRBJ2-3; 7 nucleotides agree with TRBD2. Per the germline V gene, CDR1 is SGHVS and CDR2 is FQNEAQ. CDR3 length: 13 amino acids. Germline trimming cut 8 bases from V and 14 bases from J; bases unmatched to any gene: 16. This CDR3 is CASGDAGAAKPYF. In DNA, the CDR3 is TGTGCCAGCGGGGACGCGGGAGCTGCTAAGCCGTATTTT.

V and J are TRBV15 and TRBJ1-3, with TRBD1 matching over 8 bases. In germline, CDR1 is LNHNV, CDR2 YYDKDF (reference sequence). Losses at the gene ends were 3 bases for V and 8 bases for J; bases not matched to a gene: 0. This CDR3 has 12 amino acids. The CDR3 reads CATSRTGDTIYF. CDR3 nucleotide sequence: TGTGCCACCAGCAGGACAGGGGACACCATATATTTT.

The V gene is TRBV7-8, the J gene TRBJ1-1; weak D call: TRBD1 (5 bases). CDR1 SGHVS and CDR2 FQNEAQ come from the germline V gene. This CDR3 region has 15 residues. The germline V and J ends were trimmed by 0 bases and 13 bases, with 21 bases remaining between them. DNA of the CDR3: TGTGCCAGCAGCTTAGCGCGGGGACCCAATACGCAAGATTTCTTT. Residues: CASSLARGPNTQDFF.

The CDR3 here is CASSWGERPGGHTEAFF. CDR3 DNA sequence: TGTGCCAGCAGCTGGGGGGAACGACCCGGAGGACACACTGAAGCTTTCTTT. The chain has TRBV7-2 and TRBJ1-1, with D tentatively TRBD1 (5 bases). CDR1 and CDR2 (germline): SGHTA, FQGNSA. The CDR3 is 17 residues long. V was cut by 4 bases and J by 3 bases, with 21 bases left in between. The entire variable domain, with the rest obtained from reference TRBV7-2 and TRBJ1-1, is as follows: GAGVSQSPSNKVTEKGKDVELRCDPISGHTALYWYRQSLGQGLEFLIYFQGNSAPDKSGLPSDRFSAERTGGSVSTLTIQRTQQEDSAVYLCASSWGERPGGHTEAFFGQGTRLTVV.

The chain links TRBV19 to TRBJ2-5; 12 bases map to TRBD1. The CDR3 is made up of 16 amino acids. Trimming at V came to 3 bases and at J to 5 bases, leaving 7 bases not matched to a gene. Germline V gene sequence: CDR1 LNHDA, CDR2 SQIVND (reference sequence). CDR3 loop: CASSMGTGGVLETQYF. In DNA, the CDR3 is TGTGCCAGTAGTATGGGGACAGGGGGCGTGTTGGAGACCCAGTACTTC.

This rearrangement joins TRBV4-2 to TRBJ2-2; no definite D call. In germline, CDR1 is LGHNA, CDR2 YNFKEQ. This CDR3 spans 14 amino acids. The V end was cut by 1 base, the J end by 2 bases, with 5 bases between. CDR3 amino acids: CASSQAANTGELFF. Written as DNA, the CDR3 is TGTGCCAGCAGCCAAGCGGCCAACACCGGGGAGCTGTTTTTT.

This clonotype was picked up a small number of times. The junction departs from germline at one end; a sequencing error may be responsible. V gene TRBV5-1 combines with J gene TRBJ2-5; TRBD1 or TRBD2 may be the D gene (5 bases each). CDR1 is SGHRS and CDR2 is YFSETQ in the germline V gene. The CDR3 is made up of 12 amino acids. The CDR3 loop reads CASSLERDGLYF. The CDR3 DNA sequence: TGTGCCAGCAGCTTGGAGAGGGACGGGCTGTACTTC.

The chain has TRBV12-3 or TRBV12-4 and TRBJ1-4, with 7 nucleotides matching TRBD1. V shed 5 bases, J shed 7 bases, and the junction held 1 base outside the gene matches. The CDR3 is 12 residues long. In nucleotides, the CDR3 is TGTGCCAGCAGTGCAGGGGGTGAAAAACTGTTTTTT. Residues: CASSAGGEKLFF.

This rearrangement joins TRBV5-1 to TRBJ2-6; D uncertain. Trimming shortened V by 4 bases and J by 8 bases, and 16 bases separated the two germline ends. This CDR3 spans 15 amino acids. Germline V gene data show CDR1 as SGHRS and CDR2 as YFSETQ. CDR3 bases: TGCGCCAGCAGCGATTACAGCATCAACACCAACGTCCTGACTTTC. Translating it yields CASSDYSINTNVLTF.

V is TRBV7-8 and J is TRBJ2-2; the match to TRBD1 covers 9 bases. The germline gives CDR1 SGHVS, CDR2 FQNEAQ. The CDR3 contains 16 residues. V dropped 5 bases and J dropped 4; count of bases not matched to a gene: 8. DNA of the CDR3: TGTGCCAGCAGCGGGCACAGGGGGCAGGCCACCGGGGAGCTGTTTTTT. Its translation: CASSGHRGQATGELFF.

The table lists this clonotype with a count of one. Germline and junction disagree at one end, which may indicate a read error. The chain couples TRBV7-3 to TRBJ2-1, with D unclear. Germline CDR1 reads SGHTA; CDR2 reads FQGTGA. The CDR3 sequence is 13 residues long. The CDR3 sequence is CASSPKARAEQFF. CDR3 in DNA: TGCGCCAGCAGCCCCAAGGCACGGGCTGAGCAGTTCTTC.

The V gene is TRBV9, the J gene TRBJ2-6; D uncertain. Germline V lookup: CDR1 SGDLS, CDR2 YYNGEE. V lost 0 bases, J lost 14 bases, and 21 bases lay in between. This CDR3 comprises 16 residues. The CDR3 nucleotides read TGTGCCAGCAGCGTAGGGACCGCCCGAAGTCAGCACCTCCTGACTTTC. Amino acids: CASSVGTARSQHLLTF.

The J gene is TRBJ1-4, the V gene TRBV29-1; D gene uncertain. V was pared by 4 bases and J by 7 bases, with 7 bases between. CDR1 is SQVTM, CDR2 ANQGSEA, per germline. The CDR3 contains 11 residues. CDR3 in DNA: TGCAGCGTTGTAGAGGGTGAAAAACTGTTTTTT. Its protein is CSVVEGEKLFF. Together with reference TRBV29-1 and TRBJ1-4, the CDR3 gives the full variable domain: SAVISQKPSRDICQRGTSLTIQCQVDSQVTMMFWYRQQPGQSLTLIATANQGSEATYESGFVIDKFPISRPNLTFSTLTVSNMSPEDSSIYLCSVVEGEKLFFGSGTQLSVL.

The sample holds one count of this clonotype. The V gene is TRBV19, the J gene TRBJ2-7, with 7 bases aligning to TRBD2. The end of the DNA is better explained by TRBJ2-1, so the J call may be wrong. Germline V gene lookup returns CDR1 LNHDA and CDR2 SQIVND (reference sequence). This CDR3 has 15 amino acids. The CDR3 sequence: CASSIASGARNEQFF. The CDR3 DNA sequence: TGTGCCAGTAGTATCGCTAGCGGAGCCCGCAATGAGCAGTTCTTC.

The chain is built from TRBV7-3 and TRBJ2-7; D might be TRBD1 (7 bases). The germline V gene has CDR1 SGHTA and CDR2 FQGTGA. This CDR3 region has 18 residues. Between the trimmed V and J ends, which lost 4 bases and 1 base, there was a span of 23 bases. The CDR3, as DNA: TGTGCCAGCAGCTCTCAGCCAGGCGGGACAGCCCTTTCCTACGAGCAGTACGTC. Its protein product is CASSSQPGGTALSYEQYV.

The chain carries TRBV20-1 and TRBJ1-6; TRBD1 aligns across 10 bases. The ends lost 5 bases at V and 8 bases at J; junction bases unmatched: 6. The CDR3 contains 14 residues. CDR1 is DFQATT, CDR2 SNEGSKA, per germline (reference sequence). CDR3 DNA sequence: TGCAGTGCTCGAGGGACAGGGGCGTATTCACCCCTCCACTTT. Amino acid sequence: CSARGTGAYSPLHF.

The table lists this clonotype with a count of one. A junction end diverges from the germline sequence, so it may reflect a read error. The chain is built from TRBV7-2 and TRBJ1-6; 7 bases align to TRBD1. This CDR3 region has 14 residues. CDR1 and CDR2 (germline): SGHTA, FQGNSA. DNA of the CDR3: TGTGCCAGCAGCTCGGAAGGGGGCGTCGAATACGGCTACTTT. This translates into CASSSEGGVEYGYF.

This clonotype was seen only once. The chain carries TRBV20-1 and TRBJ2-2; D could derive from TRBD1 or TRBD2 (5 bases each). Trimming removed 1 base at V and 4 bases at J, with 7 bases between. The CDR3 has 13 amino acids. Per the germline V gene, CDR1 is DFQATT and CDR2 is SNEGSKA (reference sequence). The CDR3 loop is CSARAGTTGELFF. The CDR3 DNA is TGCAGTGCTAGAGCGGGGACCACCGGGGAGCTGTTTTTT.

Worth noting for this clonotype: Lacking the conserved final phenylalanine or tryptophan, this CDR3 likely reflects a read error. No DNA is shown, since the ends of the CDR3 on it are uncertain; the CDR3 is the one TCRdb lists. The chain joins TRBV2 to TRBJ2-5; the table's D call TRBD1 went unverified against the DNA. Germline CDR1 is SNHLY and CDR2 is FYNNEI. Termini included, the CDR3 measures 15 amino acids. CDR3 residues: CASSDGGIYEQFFGP.

This clonotype was recorded a few times. The chain has TRBV7-2 and TRBJ1-1; unclear D gene. V lost 0 bases and J lost 12, with 20 bases in between. The V gene's germline CDR1 is SGHTA and CDR2 FQGNSA. The length of the CDR3 is 15 residues. The CDR3 sequence is CASSLALTPDTQSFF. The CDR3 DNA sequence: TGTGCCAGCAGCTTAGCTCTGACTCCCGACACGCAGTCTTTCTTT.

The chain joins TRBV7-3 to TRBJ2-3; D might be TRBD1 (6 bases). In germline, CDR1 is SGHTA, CDR2 FQGTGA. Between the trimmed V and J ends, which lost 6 bases and 8 bases, there was a span of 18 bases. This CDR3 comprises 14 residues. The CDR3 region has the DNA TGTGCCAGCAGAAGACAGGCCAACGCCGTTACGCAGTATTTT. Translation gives CASRRQANAVTQYF.

The chain joins TRBV4-2 to TRBJ2-7, with D uncertain. Germline V gene data show CDR1 as LGHNA and CDR2 as YNFKEQ. V lost 5 bases to trimming and J lost 1 base, with 12 bases between them. CDR3 length: 14 amino acids. The CDR3 nucleotides read TGTGCCAGCAGCTTATCGGACGCTTCCTACGAGCAGTACTTC. This codes for CASSLSDASYEQYF.

Note on this clonotype: Germline and junction disagree at one end, which may indicate a read error. The J gene is TRBJ2-3, the V gene TRBV15; D may match TRBD1 or TRBD2 (6 bases each). CDR1 is LNHNV, CDR2 YYDKDF, per germline (reference sequence). This CDR3 is 13 amino acids long. The CDR3 sequence is CASRGGGTHTQYF. CDR3 nucleotide sequence: TGTGCCAGCAGGGGAGGCGGCACACATACGCAGTATTTT.

J is TRBJ1-4 and V is TRBV7-8; D is possibly TRBD1 (6 bases). In germline, CDR1 is SGHVS, CDR2 FQNEAQ. The CDR3 runs 13 residues. V was clipped by 9 bases and J by 4 bases, with 12 bases between them. CDR3 sequence (DNA): TGTGCCAGTACCGGACAGCTTAATGAAAAACTGTTTTTT. It yields the protein CASTGQLNEKLFF. The full variable domain, its missing parts supplied by reference TRBV7-8 and TRBJ1-4, is GAGVSQSPRYKVAKRGQDVALRCDPISGHVSLFWYQQALGQGPEFLTYFQNEAQLDKSGLPSDRFFAERPEGSVSTLKIQRTQQEDSAVYLCASTGQLNEKLFFGSGTQLSVL.

This clonotype was picked up many times. The chain recombines TRBV7-2 with TRBJ1-5, with TRBD1 as a possible D gene (5 bases). Germline V CDR1 and CDR2: SGHTA, FQGNSA. The V end lost 4 bases, the J end lost 5 bases, and 12 bases lay between the germline ends. CDR3 size: 14 residues. The CDR3 protein is CASSSQGGDQPQHF. The CDR3 bases are TGTGCCAGCAGCTCCCAGGGAGGGGATCAGCCCCAGCATTTT.

The V gene is TRBV7-2, the J gene TRBJ2-7; tentatively, D is TRBD2 (5 bases). The V end lost 5 bases, the J end lost 1 base, and 24 bases lay between the germline ends. This CDR3 spans 18 amino acids. Germline CDR1 is SGHTA and CDR2 is FQGNSA. The DNA of the CDR3 is TGTGCCAGCAGCCTTCTAGAGGTCGGGGAGCCGTTTTCCTACGAGCAGTACGTC. This translates into CASSLLEVGEPFSYEQYV.

V is TRBV9 and J is TRBJ1-4; D remains unclear. Trimming took off 2 bases at V and 8 bases at J, with 22 bases between the two ends. The CDR3 extends over 17 amino acids. CDR1 and CDR2 from the germline V gene are SGDLS and YYNGEE. In nucleotides, the CDR3 is TGTGCCAGCAGCGTGTCTTCAGGAGAACGGATCAAGGAAAAACTGTTTTTT. Translation: CASSVSSGERIKEKLFF.

A remark on this clonotype: This CDR3 fails to terminate in the conserved phenylalanine or tryptophan, so it likely reflects a read error. The DNA is left out, because the CDR3 cannot be placed on it with certainty; the CDR3 is given as TCRdb lists it. V and J are TRBV7-8 and TRBJ1-2. Looked up from germline, CDR1 is SGHVS and CDR2 is FQNEAQ. Both ends counted, the CDR3 spans 13 residues. The CDR3 sequence is CASSLDGGADTPY.

This clonotype was seen ten or more times. In DNA form, the CDR3 reads TGTGCCAGCAGTTTTGCCTCGGGAAAGACCACAGATACGCAGTATTTT. It specifies CASSFASGKTTDTQYF. V usage is TRBV12-3 or TRBV12-4 and J usage is TRBJ2-3; weak D call: TRBD2 (5 bases). The CDR3 contains 16 residues. V lost 3 bases and J 2 bases, leaving 15 bases between the germline ends.